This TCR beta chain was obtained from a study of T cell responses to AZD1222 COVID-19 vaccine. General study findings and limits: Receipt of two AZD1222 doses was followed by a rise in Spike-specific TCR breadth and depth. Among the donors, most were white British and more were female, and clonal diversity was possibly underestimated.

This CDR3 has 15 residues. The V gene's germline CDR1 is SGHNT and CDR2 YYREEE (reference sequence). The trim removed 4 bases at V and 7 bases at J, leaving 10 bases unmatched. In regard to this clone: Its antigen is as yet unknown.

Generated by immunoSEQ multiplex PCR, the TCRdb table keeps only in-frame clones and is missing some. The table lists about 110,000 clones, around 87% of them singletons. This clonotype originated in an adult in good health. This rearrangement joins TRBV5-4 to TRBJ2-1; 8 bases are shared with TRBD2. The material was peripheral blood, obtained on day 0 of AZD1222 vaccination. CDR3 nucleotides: TGTGCCAGCAGCCCCAGCGGGGGTCGGGGTAATGAGCAGTTCTTC. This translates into CASSPSGGRGNEQFF.